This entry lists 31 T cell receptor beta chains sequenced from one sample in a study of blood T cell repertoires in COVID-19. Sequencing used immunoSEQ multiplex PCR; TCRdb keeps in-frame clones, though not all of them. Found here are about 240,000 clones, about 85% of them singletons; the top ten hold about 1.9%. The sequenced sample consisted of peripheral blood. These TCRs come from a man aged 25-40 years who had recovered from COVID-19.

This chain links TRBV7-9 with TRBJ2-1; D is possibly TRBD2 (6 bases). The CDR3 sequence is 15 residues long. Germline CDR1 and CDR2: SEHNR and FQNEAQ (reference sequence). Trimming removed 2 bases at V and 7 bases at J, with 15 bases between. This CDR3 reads CASSLLRGPGNEQFF. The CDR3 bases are TGTGCCAGCAGCTTATTGCGGGGCCCAGGGAATGAGCAGTTCTTC.

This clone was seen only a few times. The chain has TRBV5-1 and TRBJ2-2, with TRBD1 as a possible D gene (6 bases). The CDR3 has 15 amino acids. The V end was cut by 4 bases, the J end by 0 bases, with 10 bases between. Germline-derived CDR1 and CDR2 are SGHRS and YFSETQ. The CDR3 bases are TGCGCCAGCAGCCACGGGACACCGAACACCGGGGAGCTGTTTTTT. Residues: CASSHGTPNTGELFF.

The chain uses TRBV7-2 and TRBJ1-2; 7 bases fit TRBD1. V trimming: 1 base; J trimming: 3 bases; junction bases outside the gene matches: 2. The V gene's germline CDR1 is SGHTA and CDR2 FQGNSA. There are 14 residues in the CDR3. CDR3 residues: CASSLDRGDYGYTF. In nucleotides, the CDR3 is TGTGCCAGCAGCTTAGACAGGGGTGACTATGGCTACACCTTC. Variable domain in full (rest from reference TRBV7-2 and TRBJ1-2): GAGVSQSPSNKVTEKGKDVELRCDPISGHTALYWYRQSLGQGLEFLIYFQGNSAPDKSGLPSDRFSAERTGGSVSTLTIQRTQQEDSAVYLCASSLDRGDYGYTFGSGTRLTVV.

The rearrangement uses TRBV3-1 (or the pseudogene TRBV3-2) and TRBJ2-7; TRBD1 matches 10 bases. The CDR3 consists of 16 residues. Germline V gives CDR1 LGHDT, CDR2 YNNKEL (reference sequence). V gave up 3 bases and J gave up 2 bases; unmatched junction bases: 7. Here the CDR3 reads CASSHLAGTGAYEQYF. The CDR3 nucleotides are TGTGCCAGCAGCCATCTGGCCGGGACAGGGGCCTACGAGCAGTACTTC.

CDR3 sequence (DNA): TGTGCCAGCAGCTTTGGCCGGACTAGCGTAGGCCCAGATACGCAGTATTTT. It yields the protein CASSFGRTSVGPDTQYF. This rearrangement joins TRBV5-8 to TRBJ2-3; 9 positions match TRBD2. V shed 2 bases, J shed 4 bases, and the junction held 11 bases outside the gene matches. From germline, CDR1 is SGHTS and CDR2 YDEGEE. The CDR3 consists of 17 residues.

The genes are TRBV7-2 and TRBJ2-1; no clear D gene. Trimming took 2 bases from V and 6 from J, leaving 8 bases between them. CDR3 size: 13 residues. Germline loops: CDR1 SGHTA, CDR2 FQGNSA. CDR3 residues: CASSLLRVNEQFF. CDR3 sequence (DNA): TGTGCCAGCAGCTTATTGAGAGTCAATGAGCAGTTCTTC.

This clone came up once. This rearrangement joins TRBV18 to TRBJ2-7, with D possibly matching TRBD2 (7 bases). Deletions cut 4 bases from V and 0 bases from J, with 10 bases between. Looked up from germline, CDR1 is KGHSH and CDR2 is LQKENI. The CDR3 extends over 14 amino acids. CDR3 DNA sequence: TGTGCCAGCTCACAGGGGGGGAGCTCCTACGAGCAGTACTTC. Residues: CASSQGGSSYEQYF.

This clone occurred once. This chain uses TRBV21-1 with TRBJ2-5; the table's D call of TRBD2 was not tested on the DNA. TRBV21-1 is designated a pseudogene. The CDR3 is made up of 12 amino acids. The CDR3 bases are TGTGCCAGCCGCACGGAGGAAGAGACCCAGTACTTC. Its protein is CASRTEEETQYF.

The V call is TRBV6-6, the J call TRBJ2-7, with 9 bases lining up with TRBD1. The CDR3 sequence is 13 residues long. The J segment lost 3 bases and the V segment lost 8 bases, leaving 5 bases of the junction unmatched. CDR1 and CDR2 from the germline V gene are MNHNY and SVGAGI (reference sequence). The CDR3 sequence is CASALDRGYEQYF. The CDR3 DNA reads TGTGCCAGCGCGTTGGACAGGGGCTACGAGCAGTACTTC.

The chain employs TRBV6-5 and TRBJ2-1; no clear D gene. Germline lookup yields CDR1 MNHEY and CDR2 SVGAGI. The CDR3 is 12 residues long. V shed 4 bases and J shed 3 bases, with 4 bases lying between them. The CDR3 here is CASSSVYNEQFF. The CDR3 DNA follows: TGTGCCAGCAGTTCCGTCTACAATGAGCAGTTCTTC.

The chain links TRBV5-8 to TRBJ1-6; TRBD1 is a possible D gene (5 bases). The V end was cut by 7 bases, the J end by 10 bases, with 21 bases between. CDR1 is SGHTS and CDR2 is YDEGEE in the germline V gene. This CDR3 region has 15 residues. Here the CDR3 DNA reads TGTGCCAGCCAAAGGGGCCCCCTGGGATCGTCACCCCTCCACTTT. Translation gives CASQRGPLGSSPLHF. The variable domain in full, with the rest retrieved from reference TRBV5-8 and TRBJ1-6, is EAGVTQSPTHLIKTRGQQATLRCSPISGHTSVYWYQQALGLGLQFLLWYDEGEERNRGNFPPRFSGRQFPNYSSELNVNALELEDSALYLCASQRGPLGSSPLHFGNGTRLTVT.

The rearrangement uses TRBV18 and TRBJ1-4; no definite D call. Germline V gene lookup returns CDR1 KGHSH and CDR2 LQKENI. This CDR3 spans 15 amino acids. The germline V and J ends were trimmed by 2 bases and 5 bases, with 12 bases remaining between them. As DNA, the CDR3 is TGTGCCAGCTCACCATTTTCGGCAGGCAATGAAAAACTGTTTTTT. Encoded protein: CASSPFSAGNEKLFF.

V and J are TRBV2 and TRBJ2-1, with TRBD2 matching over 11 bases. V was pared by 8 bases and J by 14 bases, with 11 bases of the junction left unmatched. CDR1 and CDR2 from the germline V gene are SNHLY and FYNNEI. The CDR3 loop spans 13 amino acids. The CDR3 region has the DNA TGTGCCAGCCTGCCTAGCGGGGGGTCATGGGAGTTCTTC. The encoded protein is CASLPSGGSWEFF.

The CDR3: CASTGTGGVDTEAFF. CDR3 DNA sequence: TGTGCCAGCACTGGGACAGGGGGCGTCGACACTGAAGCTTTCTTT. The chain carries TRBV28 and TRBJ1-1; 12 positions agree with TRBD1. Germline trimming cut 7 bases from V and 3 bases from J; bases unmatched to any gene: 6. The CDR3 spans 15 residues. Germline values: CDR1 MDHEN, CDR2 SYDVKM. The full variable domain, in which reference TRBV28 and TRBJ1-1 provide the parts outside the CDR3, is DVKVTQSSRYLVKRTGEKVFLECVQDMDHENMFWYRQDPGLGLRLIYFSYDVKMKEKGDIPEGYSVSREKKERFSLILESASTNQTSMYLCASTGTGGVDTEAFFGQGTRLTVV.

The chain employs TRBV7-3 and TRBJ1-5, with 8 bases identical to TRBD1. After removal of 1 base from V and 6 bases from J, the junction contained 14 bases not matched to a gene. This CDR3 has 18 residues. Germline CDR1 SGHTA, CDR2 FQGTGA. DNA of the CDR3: TGTGCCAGCAGCTTAATAGGGACAGGTGCTCCGGGCTCTCAGCCCCAGCATTTT. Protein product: CASSLIGTGAPGSQPQHF.

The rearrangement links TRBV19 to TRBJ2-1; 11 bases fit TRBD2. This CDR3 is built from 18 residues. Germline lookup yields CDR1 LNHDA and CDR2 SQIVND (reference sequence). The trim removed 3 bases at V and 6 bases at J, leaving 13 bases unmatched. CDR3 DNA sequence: TGTGCCAGTAGTATTATTAGCGGGGGGGCCTACATTAGCAATGAGCAGTTCTTC. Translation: CASSIISGGAYISNEQFF.

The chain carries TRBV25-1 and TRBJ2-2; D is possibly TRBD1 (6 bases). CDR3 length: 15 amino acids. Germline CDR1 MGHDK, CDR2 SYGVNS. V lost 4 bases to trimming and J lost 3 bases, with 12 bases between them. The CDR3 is CASSVQGTYTGELFF. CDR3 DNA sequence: TGTGCCAGCAGTGTACAGGGAACGTACACCGGGGAGCTGTTTTTT. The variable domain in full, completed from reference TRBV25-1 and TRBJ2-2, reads EADIYQTPRYLVIGTGKKITLECSQTMGHDKMYWYQQDPGMELHLIHYSYGVNSTEKGDLSSESTVSRIRTEHFPLTLESARPSHTSQYLCASSVQGTYTGELFFGEGSRLTVL.

CDR3 loop: CAREGLANEQFF. The CDR3 region has the DNA TGTGCCAGAGAGGGCCTAGCCAATGAGCAGTTCTTC. This chain links TRBV2 with TRBJ2-1; D perhaps matches TRBD2 (5 bases). CDR3 size: 12 residues. The V end was cut by 9 bases, the J end by 6 bases, with 12 bases between. CDR1 and CDR2 from the germline V gene are SNHLY and FYNNEI.

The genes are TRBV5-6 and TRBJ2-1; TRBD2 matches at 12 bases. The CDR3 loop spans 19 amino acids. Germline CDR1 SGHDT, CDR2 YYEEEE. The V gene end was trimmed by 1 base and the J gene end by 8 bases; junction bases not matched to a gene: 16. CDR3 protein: CASSLLGSSGGAGSYEQFF. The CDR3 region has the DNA TGTGCCAGCAGCTTGCTTGGCTCTAGCGGGGGGGCCGGCTCCTATGAGCAGTTCTTC.

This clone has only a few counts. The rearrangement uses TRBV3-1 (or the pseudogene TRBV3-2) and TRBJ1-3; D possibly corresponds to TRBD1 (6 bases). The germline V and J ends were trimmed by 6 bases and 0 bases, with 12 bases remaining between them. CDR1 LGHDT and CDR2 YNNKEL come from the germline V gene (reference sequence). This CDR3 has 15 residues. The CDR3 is CASRPTGSSGNTIYF. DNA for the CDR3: TGTGCCAGCAGACCTACAGGGAGCTCTGGAAACACCATATATTTT.

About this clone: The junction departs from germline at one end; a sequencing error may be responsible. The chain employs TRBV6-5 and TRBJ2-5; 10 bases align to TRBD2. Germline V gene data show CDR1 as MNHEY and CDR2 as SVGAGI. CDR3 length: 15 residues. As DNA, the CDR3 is TGTGCCAGCAGTGACTCACTAGCGGGGAAAGAGACCCAGTACTTC. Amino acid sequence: CASSDSLAGKETQYF.

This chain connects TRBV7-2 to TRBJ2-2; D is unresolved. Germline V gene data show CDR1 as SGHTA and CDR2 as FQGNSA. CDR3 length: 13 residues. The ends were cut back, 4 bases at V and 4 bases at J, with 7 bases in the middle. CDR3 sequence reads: CASSSRFTGELFF. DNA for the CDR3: TGTGCCAGCAGCTCGCGGTTCACCGGGGAGCTGTTTTTT.

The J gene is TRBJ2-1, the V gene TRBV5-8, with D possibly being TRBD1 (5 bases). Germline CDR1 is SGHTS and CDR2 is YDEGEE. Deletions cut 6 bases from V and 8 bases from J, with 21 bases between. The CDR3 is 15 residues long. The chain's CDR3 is CASTVDQGTAYEQFF. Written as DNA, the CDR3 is TGTGCCAGCACCGTAGATCAGGGTACGGCTTATGAGCAGTTCTTC.

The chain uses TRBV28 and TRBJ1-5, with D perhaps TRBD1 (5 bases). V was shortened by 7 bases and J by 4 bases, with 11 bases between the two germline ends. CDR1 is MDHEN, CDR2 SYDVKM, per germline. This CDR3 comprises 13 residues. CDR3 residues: CASTAGVNQPQHF. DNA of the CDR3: TGTGCCAGCACCGCGGGGGTAAATCAGCCCCAGCATTTT.

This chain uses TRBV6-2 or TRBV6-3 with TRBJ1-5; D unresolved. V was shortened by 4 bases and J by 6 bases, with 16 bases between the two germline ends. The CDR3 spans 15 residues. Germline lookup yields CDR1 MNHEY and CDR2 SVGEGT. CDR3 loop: CASSSSTEGGQPQHF. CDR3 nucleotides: TGTGCCAGCAGTTCAAGTACGGAAGGAGGTCAGCCCCAGCATTTT.

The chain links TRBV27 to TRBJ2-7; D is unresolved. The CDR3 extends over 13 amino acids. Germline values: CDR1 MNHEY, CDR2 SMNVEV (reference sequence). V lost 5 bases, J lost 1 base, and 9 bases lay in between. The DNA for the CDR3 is TGTGCCAGCAGTCCGAGGAATTCCTACGAGCAGTACTTC. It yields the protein CASSPRNSYEQYF.

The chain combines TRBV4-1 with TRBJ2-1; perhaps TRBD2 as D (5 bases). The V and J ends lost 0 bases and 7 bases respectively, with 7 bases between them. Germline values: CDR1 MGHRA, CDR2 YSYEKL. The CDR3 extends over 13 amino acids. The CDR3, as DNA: TGCGCCAGCAGCCAAGACTCGGGAAATGAGCAGTTCTTC. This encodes CASSQDSGNEQFF.

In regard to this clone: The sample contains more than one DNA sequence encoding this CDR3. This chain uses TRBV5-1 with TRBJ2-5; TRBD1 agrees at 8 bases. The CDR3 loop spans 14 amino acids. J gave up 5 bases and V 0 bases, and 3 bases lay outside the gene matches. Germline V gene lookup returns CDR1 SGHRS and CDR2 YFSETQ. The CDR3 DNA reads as TGCGCCAGCAGCTTGGGACAGGGGAGGGAGACCCAGTACTTC. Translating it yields CASSLGQGRETQYF.

CDR3 loop: CASSLTGTGGLGYTF. The CDR3 nucleotides are TGTGCCAGCAGTTTGACCGGGACAGGGGGTCTTGGCTACACCTTC. The chain is built from TRBV27 and TRBJ1-2; 11 bases fit TRBD1. The V segment lost 3 bases and the J segment 7 bases; nucleotides outside the gene matches: 7. Germline CDR1 and CDR2: MNHEY and SMNVEV (reference sequence). The CDR3 is 15 amino acids.

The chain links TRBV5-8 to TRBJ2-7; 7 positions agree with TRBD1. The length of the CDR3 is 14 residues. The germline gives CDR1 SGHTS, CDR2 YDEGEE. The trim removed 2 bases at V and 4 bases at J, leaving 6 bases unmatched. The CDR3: CASSFPGQTYEQYF. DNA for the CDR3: TGTGCCAGCAGCTTCCCGGGACAGACATACGAGCAGTACTTC.

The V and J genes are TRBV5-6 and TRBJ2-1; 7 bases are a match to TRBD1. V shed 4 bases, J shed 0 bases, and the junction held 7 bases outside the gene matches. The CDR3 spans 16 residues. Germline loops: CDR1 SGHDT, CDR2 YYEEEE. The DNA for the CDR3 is TGTGCCAGCAGCCATACAGGGGTTGGCTCCTACAATGAGCAGTTCTTC. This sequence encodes CASSHTGVGSYNEQFF.